The entry below gives a single T cell receptor (beta chain) sequence along with its context. Antigen unknown. This sample was taken from a study of beta chain features in type 1 diabetes. Study findings and constraints: In every one of the four CD4+ subsets, TCRB CDR3s were moderately but significantly shorter in Type 1 diabetes patients.

The CDR3 is 11 residues long. V gave up 7 bases and J gave up 7 bases; unmatched junction bases: 3. CDR1 is SQVTM and CDR2 is ANQGSEA in the germline V gene. Of the isolated RNA, all was reverse transcribed, and so the sequenced material was expressed TCRB transcripts. Only in-frame clones appear in the TCRdb table, and some are missing; sequencing was by immunoSEQ multiplex PCR. The repertoire holds a few hundred thousand clones, roughly a tenth seen once, with about 0.6% in the top ten. The sequenced material came from central memory CD4+ T cells from blood. The rearrangement links TRBV29-1 to TRBJ2-1; 8 bases are shared with TRBD1. The sequence was obtained from a young man with type 1 diabetes. In DNA, the CDR3 is TGCAGCGCCGACAGGGGTAATGAGCAGTTCTTC. Protein sequence: CSADRGNEQFF.